This entry concerns a single TCR beta chain. The data originate from a study of blood T cells in healthy people across ages. The use of a sample-barcoded 5' primer and a J-beta primer mix characterized a second PCR of roughly 7 to 12 cycles. TCRdb passed the 5' RACE reads through MiXCR, listing each CDR3 protein once. The sample records about 770,000 distinct CDR3 sequences, around 43% being singletons. Looked up from germline, CDR1 is SGHRS and CDR2 is YFSETQ. The CDR3 contains 16 residues. V was clipped by 4 bases and J by 4 bases; unmatched bases: 10. The sample consisted of blood. The TCR comes from a man between 60 and 75 years old in good health. This chain connects TRBV5-1 to TRBJ2-5; 10 bases map to TRBD2. The CDR3 loop reads CASSPRLAGAVETQYF. Written as DNA, the CDR3 is TGCGCCAGCAGCCCCAGGCTAGCGGGGGCGGTAGAGACCCAGTACTTC.